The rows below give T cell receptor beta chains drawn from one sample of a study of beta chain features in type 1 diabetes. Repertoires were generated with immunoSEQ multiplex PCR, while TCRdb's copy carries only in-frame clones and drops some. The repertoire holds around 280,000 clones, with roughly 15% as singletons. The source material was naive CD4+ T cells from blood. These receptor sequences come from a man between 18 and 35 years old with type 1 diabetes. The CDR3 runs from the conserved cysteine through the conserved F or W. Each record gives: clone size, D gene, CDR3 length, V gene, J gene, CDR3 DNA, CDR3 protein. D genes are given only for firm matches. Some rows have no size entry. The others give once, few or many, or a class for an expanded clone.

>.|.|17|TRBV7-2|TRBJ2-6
TGTGCCAGCAGCTTTTTTGAGTCCACCTCTGGGGCCAACGTCCTGACTTTC
CASSFFESTSGANVLTF
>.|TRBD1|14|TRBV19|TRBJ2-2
TGTGCCAGTATTGGGACAGGGGTCACCGGGGAGCTGTTTTTT
CASIGTGVTGELFF
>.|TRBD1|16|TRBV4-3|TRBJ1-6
TGCGCCAGCAGCCGTGACAGGGTAGAGTGGAATTCACCCCTCCACTTT
CASSRDRVEWNSPLHF
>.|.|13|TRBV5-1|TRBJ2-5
TGCGCCAGCAGCTTGGACAGGGCGGAGACCCAGTACTTC
CASSLDRAETQYF
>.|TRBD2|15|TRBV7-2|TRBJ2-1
TGTGCCAGCAGATATAGACTAGCGGGCGTGAATGAGCAGTTCTTC
CASRYRLAGVNEQFF
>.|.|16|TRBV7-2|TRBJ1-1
TGTGCCAGCAGCTTAGTGCGTGTTTCGGTAAACACTGAAGCTTTCTTT
CASSLVRVSVNTEAFF
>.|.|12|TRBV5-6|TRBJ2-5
TGTGCCAGCAGCTTGGTCCGAGAGACCCAGTACTTC
CASSLVRETQYF
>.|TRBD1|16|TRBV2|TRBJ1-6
TGTGCCAGCAGCGACCAGGGACAGGGGGCCCTTTCACCCCTCCACTTT
CASSDQGQGALSPLHF
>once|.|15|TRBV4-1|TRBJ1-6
TGCGCCAGCAGCCAAGGGCACAACTATAATTCACCCCTCCACTTT
CASSQGHNYNSPLHF
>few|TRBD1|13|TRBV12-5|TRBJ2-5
TGTGCTAGTGGCAGGACAGGGCAAGAGACCCAGTACTTC
CASGRTGQETQYF
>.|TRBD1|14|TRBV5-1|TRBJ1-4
TGCGCCAGCAGCTTACAGGGGCAGACCGAAAAACTGTTTTTT
CASSLQGQTEKLFF
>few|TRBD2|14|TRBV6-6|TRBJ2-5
TGTGCCAGCAGGAAGGGACTAGCGCAAGAGACCCAGTACTTC
CASRKGLAQETQYF
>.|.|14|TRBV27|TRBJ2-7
TGTGCCAGCAGGTCGGGATGGCATGCCTCCGAGCAGTACTTC
CASRSGWHASEQYF
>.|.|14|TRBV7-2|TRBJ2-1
TGTGCCAGCAGCCAGGGGTCGCAGTCCAATGAGCAGTTCTTC
CASSQGSQSNEQFF
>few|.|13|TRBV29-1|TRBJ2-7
TGCAGCGTTGGGGCAAGACTAGTGGATGAGCAGTACTTC
CSVGARLVDEQYF
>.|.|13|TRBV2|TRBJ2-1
TGTGCCAGCAGCGATATTAGCGCGGATGAGCAGTTCTTC
CASSDISADEQFF
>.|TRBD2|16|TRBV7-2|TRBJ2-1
TGTGCCAGCAGCTTATATCTAGCGGGGGGCAGGAATGAGCAGTTCTTC
CASSLYLAGGRNEQFF
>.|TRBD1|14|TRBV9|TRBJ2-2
TGTGCCAGCAGCGGTCGGACAGGGACCGGGGAGCTGTTTTTT
CASSGRTGTGELFF
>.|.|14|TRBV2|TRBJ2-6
TGTGCCAGCAGTATGGAGTCTGGGGCCAACGTCCTGACTTTC
CASSMESGANVLTF
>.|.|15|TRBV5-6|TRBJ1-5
TGTGCCAGCAGCTTGGGGCAGGGCTGGAATCAGCCCCAGCATTTT
CASSLGQGWNQPQHF
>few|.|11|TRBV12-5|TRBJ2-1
TGTGCTAGTGGTTTGAGAGAAGAGCAGTTCTTC
CASGLREEQFF
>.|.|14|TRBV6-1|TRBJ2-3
TGTGCCACTAGGACTTGGGCTGGCACAGATACGCAGTATTTT
CATRTWAGTDTQYF
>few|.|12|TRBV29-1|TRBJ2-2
TGCAGCGGGCTGAAGAACACCGGGGAGCTGTTTTTT
CSGLKNTGELFF
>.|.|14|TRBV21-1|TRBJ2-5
TGTGCCAGCTATCAGTCCGCCTACCAAGAGACCCAGTACTTC
CASYQSAYQETQYF
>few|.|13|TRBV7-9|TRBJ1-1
TGTGCCAGCAGCTTAGCAGAACGGGGTGAAGCTTTCTTT
CASSLAERGEAFF
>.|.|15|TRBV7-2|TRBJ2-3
TGTGCCAGCAGCTTAGTAGGAGTACGCACAGATACGCAGTATTTT
CASSLVGVRTDTQYF
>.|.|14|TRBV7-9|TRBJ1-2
TGTGCCAGCAGCCAAGGGGGGGCGTTGTATGGCTACACCTTC
CASSQGGALYGYTF
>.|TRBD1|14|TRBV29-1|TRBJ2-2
TGCAGCGTCAGGGTGGGACAGGGGACCGGGGAGCTGTTTTTT
CSVRVGQGTGELFF
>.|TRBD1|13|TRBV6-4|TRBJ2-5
TGTGCCAGCAGTGAGGACAGGGAAGAGACCCAGTACTTC
CASSEDREETQYF
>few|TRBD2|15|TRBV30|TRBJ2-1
TGTGCCTGGAGTGGGACTAGCGGAACCTACAATGAGCAGTTCTTC
CAWSGTSGTYNEQFF
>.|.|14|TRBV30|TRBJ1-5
TGTGCCTGGGCAGAGGATATTAGCAATCAGCCCCAGCATTTT
CAWAEDISNQPQHF
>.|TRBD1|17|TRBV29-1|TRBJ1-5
TGCAGCGTTATTATCCGACAGGGGGGGGATAGCAATCAGCCCCAGCATTTT
CSVIIRQGGDSNQPQHF
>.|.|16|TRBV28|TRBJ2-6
TGTGCCAGCAGTCTAAACCGGGTCTCTGGGGCCAACGTCCTGACTTTC
CASSLNRVSGANVLTF
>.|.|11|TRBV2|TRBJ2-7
TGTGCCAGCAGAGTTAAGAGCGAGCAGTACTTC
CASRVKSEQYF
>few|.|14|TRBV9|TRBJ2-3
TGTGCCAGCAGCGTACTTGGCTTCGGGGATACGCAGTATTTT
CASSVLGFGDTQYF
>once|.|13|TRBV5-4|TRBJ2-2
TGTGCCAGCAGCTTGGATAGCACCGGGGAGCTGTTTTTT
CASSLDSTGELFF
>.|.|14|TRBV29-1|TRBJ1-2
TGCAGCGTTGATGGTCCTGGGGGGGCAGGCGGCTACACCTTC
CSVDGPGGAGGYTF
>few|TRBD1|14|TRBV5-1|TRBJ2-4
TGCGCCAGCAGCTCCCCGGACAGGCCGACTATTCAGTACTTC
CASSSPDRPTIQYF
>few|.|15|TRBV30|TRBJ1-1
TGTGCCTGGAGTAAAAACAGGAGACTTAACACTGAAGCTTTCTTT
CAWSKNRRLNTEAFF
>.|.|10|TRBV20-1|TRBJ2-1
TGCAGTGTTTACTGGAATGAGCAGTTCTTC
CSVYWNEQFF
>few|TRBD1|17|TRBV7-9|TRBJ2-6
TGTGCCAGCAGCGCCGGGACAGCCTTACCAGAGGCCAACGTCCTGACTTTC
CASSAGTALPEANVLTF
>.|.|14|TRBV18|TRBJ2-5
TGTGCCAGTTCACGCACAGAGTACCAAGAGACCCAGTACTTC
CASSRTEYQETQYF
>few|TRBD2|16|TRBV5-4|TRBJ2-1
TGTGCCAGCAAGATGGGACCTAGCGGGGCCTACAATGAGCAGTTCTTC
CASKMGPSGAYNEQFF
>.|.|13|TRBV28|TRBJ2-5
TGTGCCAGCACCCTGGGGCAGCAAGAGACCCAGTACTTC
CASTLGQQETQYF
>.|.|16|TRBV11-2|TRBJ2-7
TGTGCCAGCAGCTCCCTTTACCGGAGTACTAAGCACGAGCAGTACTTC
CASSSLYRSTKHEQYF
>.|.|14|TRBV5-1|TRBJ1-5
TGCGCCAGCAGCTTCGGGGATAGCAATCAGCCCCAGCATTTT
CASSFGDSNQPQHF
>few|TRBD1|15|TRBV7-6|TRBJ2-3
TGTGCCAGCAGCTACGACAGGGGAGGCACAGATACGCAGTATTTT
CASSYDRGGTDTQYF
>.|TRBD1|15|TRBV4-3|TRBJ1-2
TGCGCCAGCAGCCAAGAAGGGACAGGGGTATATGGCTACACCTTC
CASSQEGTGVYGYTF
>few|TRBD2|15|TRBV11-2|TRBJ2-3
TGTGCCAGCAGCTTAGAGGCTAGCGGGAGGGTTACGCAGTATTTT
CASSLEASGRVTQYF
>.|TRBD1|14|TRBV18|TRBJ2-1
TGTGCCAGCTCGCCCAAGACAGGGGACAATGAGCAGTTCTTC
CASSPKTGDNEQFF
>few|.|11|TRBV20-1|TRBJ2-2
TGCAGTTCACGAGGGACCGGGGAGCTGTTTTTT
CSSRGTGELFF